This is a list of T cell receptor beta chains from one sample in a study of T-cell reconstitution after alpha-beta-depleted transplantation in children. A single record per CDR3 protein comes from TCRdb applying MiXCR to the PCR reads. The table shows hundreds of thousands of distinct CDR3 sequences, with about 31% occurring only once. Source: PBMCs from the stem cell graft donor, taken from the stem cell graft. These receptors came from a human donor who donated a stem cell graft to a child with aplastic anemia. The CDR3 runs from the conserved cysteine through the conserved F or W. A D gene is named only where the DNA matches it firmly. Clone size is stated in some rows and not others, as once, few, many or a class when expanded.

>NA|TRBD1|TRBV13|TRBJ2-7
CASSSGPGQDNNEQYF
TGTGCCAGCAGCTCCGGTCCGGGACAGGACAATAACGAGCAGTACTTC
>many|TRBD2|TRBV20-1|TRBJ2-7
CSASINAMAGAGEQYF
TGCAGTGCTAGTATAAATGCCATGGCGGGAGCTGGAGAGCAGTACTTC
>NA|TRBD2|TRBV6-5|TRBJ2-1
CASSYSGGTYNEQFF
TGTGCCAGCAGTTACTCGGGAGGGACCTACAATGAGCAGTTCTTC
>NA|NA|TRBV28|TRBJ1-1
CASSQLGNTEAFF
TGTGCCAGCAGCCAGCTAGGGAACACTGAAGCTTTCTTT
>NA|TRBD1|TRBV4-2|TRBJ2-5
CASSPKTGGAETQYF
TGTGCCAGCAGCCCGAAGACAGGGGGCGCGGAGACCCAGTACTTC
>NA|NA|TRBV18|TRBJ1-1
CASSPIEGMDTEAFF
TGTGCCAGCTCACCAATTGAGGGGATGGACACTGAAGCTTTCTTT
>many|NA|TRBV18|TRBJ1-5
CASSPGSNQPQHF
TGTGCCAGCAGCCCGGGGTCCAATCAGCCCCAGCATTTT
>many|NA|TRBV20-1|TRBJ2-1
CSARERSGLSHNEQFF
TGCAGTGCTAGAGAGAGGTCGGGACTTAGCCACAATGAGCAGTTCTTC
>NA|NA|TRBV20-1|TRBJ2-1
CSAYRENEQFF
TGCAGTGCTTACAGGGAGAATGAGCAGTTCTTC
>few|NA|TRBV9|TRBJ2-5
CASSDQETQYF
TGTGCCAGCAGCGACCAAGAGACCCAGTACTTC
>NA|NA|TRBV12-3/TRBV12-4|TRBJ1-2
CASSFNILGIYGYTF
TGTGCCAGCAGTTTTAATATTCTCGGGATCTATGGCTACACCTTC
>NA|NA|TRBV21-1|TRBJ1-3
CASSKALRDRDLGSGNTIYF
TGTGCCAGCAGCAAAGCGTTAAGGGACAGGGACCTAGGCTCTGGAAACACCATATATTTT
>once|TRBD2|TRBV7-3|TRBJ2-1
CASSSGLAGFNAQFF
TGTGCCAGCAGCTCGGGACTAGCGGGCTTCAATGCGCAGTTCTTC
>NA|NA|TRBV18|TRBJ1-1
CASSQNRVGTEAFF
TGTGCCAGCTCACAAAACAGGGTGGGCACTGAAGCTTTCTTT
>few|TRBD1|TRBV7-9|TRBJ1-3
CASDLMGQSSGNTIYF
TGTGCCAGCGACTTAATGGGACAGTCCTCTGGAAACACCATATATTTT
>NA|TRBD1|TRBV28|TRBJ2-3
CASSSTGADTQYF
TGTGCCAGCAGTTCGACAGGGGCAGATACGCAGTATTTT
>few|NA|TRBV20-1|TRBJ1-1
CSAPRPEGTEAFF
TGCAGTGCCCCGCGTCCTGAGGGGACTGAAGCTTTCTTT
>NA|TRBD1|TRBV27|TRBJ1-2
CASSSLRGQDGYTF
TGTGCCAGCAGTTCCCTGAGGGGACAGGATGGCTACACCTTC
>few|TRBD1|TRBV27|TRBJ2-5
CASGRQGAGETQYF
TGTGCCAGCGGGAGACAGGGGGCCGGGGAGACCCAGTACTTC
>NA|TRBD2|TRBV7-3|TRBJ2-1
CASSIAGGPGDNEQFF
TGTGCCAGCAGCATTGCGGGAGGGCCGGGGGACAATGAGCAGTTCTTC